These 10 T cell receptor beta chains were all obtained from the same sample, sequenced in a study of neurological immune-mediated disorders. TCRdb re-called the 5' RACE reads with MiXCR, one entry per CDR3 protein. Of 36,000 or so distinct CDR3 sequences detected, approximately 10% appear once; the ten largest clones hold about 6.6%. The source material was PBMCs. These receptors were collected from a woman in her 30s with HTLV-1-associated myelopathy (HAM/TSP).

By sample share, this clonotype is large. The CDR3 reads CSAAQGEDGYTF. The CDR3 DNA is TGCAGTGCTGCACAGGGGGAGGATGGCTACACCTTC. This chain uses TRBV20-1 with TRBJ1-2, with 8 bases aligning to TRBD1. Germline values: CDR1 DFQATT, CDR2 SNEGSKA (reference sequence). This CDR3 is 12 amino acids long. The junction had 5 bases not matched to a gene; V was cut back by 5 bases and J by 6 bases.

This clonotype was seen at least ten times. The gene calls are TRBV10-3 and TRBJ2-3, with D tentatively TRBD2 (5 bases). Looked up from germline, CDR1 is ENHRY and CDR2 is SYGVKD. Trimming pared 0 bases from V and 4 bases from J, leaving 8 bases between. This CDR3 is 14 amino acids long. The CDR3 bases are TGTGCCATCAGTGAGTCCGCGGACTCAGATACGCAGTATTTT. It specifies CAISESADSDTQYF.

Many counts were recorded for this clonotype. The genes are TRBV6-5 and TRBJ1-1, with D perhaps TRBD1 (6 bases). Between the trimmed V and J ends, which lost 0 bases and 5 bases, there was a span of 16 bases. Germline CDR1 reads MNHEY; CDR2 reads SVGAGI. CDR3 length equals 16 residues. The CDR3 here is CASSYSITGGETEAFF. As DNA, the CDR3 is TGTGCCAGCAGTTACTCGATAACGGGGGGCGAGACTGAAGCTTTCTTT.

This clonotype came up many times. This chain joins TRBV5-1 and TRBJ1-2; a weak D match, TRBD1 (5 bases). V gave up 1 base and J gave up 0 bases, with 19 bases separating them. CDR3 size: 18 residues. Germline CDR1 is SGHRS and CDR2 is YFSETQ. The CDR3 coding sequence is TGCGCCAGCAGCTTGAAAAATTATAACGGGGGGACTAACTATGGCTACACCTTC. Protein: CASSLKNYNGGTNYGYTF. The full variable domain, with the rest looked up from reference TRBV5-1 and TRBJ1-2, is KAGVTQTPRYLIKTRGQQVTLSCSPISGHRSVSWYQQTPGQGLQFLFEYFSETQRNKGNFPGRFSGRQFSNSRSEMNVSTLELGDSALYLCASSLKNYNGGTNYGYTFGSGTRLTVV.

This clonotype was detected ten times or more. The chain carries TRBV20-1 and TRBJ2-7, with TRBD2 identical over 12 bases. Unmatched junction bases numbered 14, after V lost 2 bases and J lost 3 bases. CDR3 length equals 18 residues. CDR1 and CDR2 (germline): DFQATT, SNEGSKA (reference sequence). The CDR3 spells CSARPTSGGPPLGYEQYF. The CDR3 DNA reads TGCAGTGCTAGACCTACTAGCGGGGGGCCCCCGTTAGGCTACGAGCAGTACTTC.

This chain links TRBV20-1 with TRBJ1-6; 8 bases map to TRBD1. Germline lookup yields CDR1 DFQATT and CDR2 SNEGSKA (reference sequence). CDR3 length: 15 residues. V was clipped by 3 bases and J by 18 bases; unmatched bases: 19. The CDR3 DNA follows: TGCAGTGCTAGGCGACCGGACAGGGACAATTCACCCACCCACTTT. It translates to CSARRPDRDNSPTHF.

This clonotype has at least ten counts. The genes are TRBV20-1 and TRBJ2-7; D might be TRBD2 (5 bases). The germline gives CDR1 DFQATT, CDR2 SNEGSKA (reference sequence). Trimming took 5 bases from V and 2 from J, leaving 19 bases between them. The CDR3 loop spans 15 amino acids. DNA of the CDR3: TGCAGTGCTGTAGGTTTTGGCGGGCGTCCCTACGAGCAGTACTTC. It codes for CSAVGFGGRPYEQYF.

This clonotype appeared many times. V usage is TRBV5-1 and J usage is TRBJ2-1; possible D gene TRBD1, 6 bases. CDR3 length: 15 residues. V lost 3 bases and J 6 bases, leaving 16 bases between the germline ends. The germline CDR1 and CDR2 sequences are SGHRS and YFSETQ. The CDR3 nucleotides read TGCGCCAGCAGCTCCAGTAATACCAGGGGCAATGAGCAGTTCTTC. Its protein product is CASSSSNTRGNEQFF.

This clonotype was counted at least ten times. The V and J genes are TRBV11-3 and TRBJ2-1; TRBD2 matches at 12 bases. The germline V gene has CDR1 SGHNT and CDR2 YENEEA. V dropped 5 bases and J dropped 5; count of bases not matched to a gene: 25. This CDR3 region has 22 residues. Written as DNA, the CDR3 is TGTGCCAGCAGCGGCAGCAGGGGGAGACTAGCGGGGGCCCTACCCACCCACAATGAGCAGTTCTTC. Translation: CASSGSRGRLAGALPTHNEQFF.

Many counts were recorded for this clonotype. CDR3 nucleotides: TGCGCCAGCAGCTGGGGACCGGTGAACACTGAAGCTTTCTTT. This codes for CASSWGPVNTEAFF. The chain is built from TRBV5-1 and TRBJ1-1; a possible D gene is TRBD1 (5 bases). The CDR3 is made up of 14 amino acids. V was clipped by 3 bases and J by 0 bases, with 9 bases between them. CDR1 SGHRS and CDR2 YFSETQ come from the germline V gene.